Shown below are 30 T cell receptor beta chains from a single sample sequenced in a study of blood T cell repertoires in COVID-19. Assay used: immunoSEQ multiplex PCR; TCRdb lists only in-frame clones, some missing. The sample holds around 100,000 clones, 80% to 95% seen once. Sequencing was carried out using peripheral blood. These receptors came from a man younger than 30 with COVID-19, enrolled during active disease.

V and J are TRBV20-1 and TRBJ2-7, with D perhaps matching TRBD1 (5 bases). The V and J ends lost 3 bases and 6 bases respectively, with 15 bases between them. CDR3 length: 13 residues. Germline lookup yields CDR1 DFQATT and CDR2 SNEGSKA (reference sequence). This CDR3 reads CSASSRRAAEQYF. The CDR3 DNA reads TGCAGTGCTAGTTCACGCAGGGCCGCCGAGCAGTACTTC.

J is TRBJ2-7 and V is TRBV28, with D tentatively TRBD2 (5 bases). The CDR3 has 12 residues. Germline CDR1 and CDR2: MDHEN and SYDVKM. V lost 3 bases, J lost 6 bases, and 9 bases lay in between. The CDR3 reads CASSLSGIEQYF. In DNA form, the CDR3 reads TGTGCCAGCAGTTTGTCGGGGATCGAGCAGTACTTC. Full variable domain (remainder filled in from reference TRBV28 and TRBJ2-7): DVKVTQSSRYLVKRTGEKVFLECVQDMDHENMFWYRQDPGLGLRLIYFSYDVKMKEKGDIPEGYSVSREKKERFSLILESASTNQTSMYLCASSLSGIEQYFGPGTRLTVT.

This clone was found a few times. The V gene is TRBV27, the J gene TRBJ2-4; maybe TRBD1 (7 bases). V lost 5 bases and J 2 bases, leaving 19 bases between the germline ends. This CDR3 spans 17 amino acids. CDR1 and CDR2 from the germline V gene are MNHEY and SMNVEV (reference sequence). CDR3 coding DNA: TGTGCCAGCAGTAGGGGGCCGGGAGCTGTAACCAAAAACATTCAGTACTTC. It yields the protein CASSRGPGAVTKNIQYF.

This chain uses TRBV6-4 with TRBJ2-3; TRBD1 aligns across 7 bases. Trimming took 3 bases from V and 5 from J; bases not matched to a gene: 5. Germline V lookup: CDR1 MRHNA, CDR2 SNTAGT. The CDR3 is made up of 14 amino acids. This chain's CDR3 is CASSEGTEGDTQYF. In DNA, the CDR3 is TGTGCCAGCAGTGAGGGGACAGAGGGAGATACGCAGTATTTT.

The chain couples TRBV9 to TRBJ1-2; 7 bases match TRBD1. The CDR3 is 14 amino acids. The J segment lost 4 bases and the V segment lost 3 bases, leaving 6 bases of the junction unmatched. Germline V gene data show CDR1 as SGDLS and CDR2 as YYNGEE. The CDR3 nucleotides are TGTGCCAGCAGCGCGGGACAGAGTATCTATGGCTACACCTTC. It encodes CASSAGQSIYGYTF. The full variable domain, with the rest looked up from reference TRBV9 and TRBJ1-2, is DSGVTQTPKHLITATGQRVTLRCSPRSGDLSVYWYQQSLDQGLQFLIQYYNGEERAKGNILERFSAQQFPDLHSELNLSSLELGDSALYFCASSAGQSIYGYTFGSGTRLTVV.

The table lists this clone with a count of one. The CDR3 DNA reads TGTGCCAGCAGCCCCCCGGGACTCTACACCGGGGAGCTGTTTTTT. It translates to CASSPPGLYTGELFF. The V and J genes are TRBV5-8 and TRBJ2-2, with D perhaps matching TRBD2 (6 bases). The germline V gene has CDR1 SGHTS and CDR2 YDEGEE. V lost 4 bases to trimming and J lost 3 bases, with 13 bases between them. CDR3 size: 15 residues. Filled out from reference TRBV5-8 and TRBJ2-2, the complete variable domain reads EAGVTQSPTHLIKTRGQQATLRCSPISGHTSVYWYQQALGLGLQFLLWYDEGEERNRGNFPPRFSGRQFPNYSSELNVNALELEDSALYLCASSPPGLYTGELFFGEGSRLTVL.

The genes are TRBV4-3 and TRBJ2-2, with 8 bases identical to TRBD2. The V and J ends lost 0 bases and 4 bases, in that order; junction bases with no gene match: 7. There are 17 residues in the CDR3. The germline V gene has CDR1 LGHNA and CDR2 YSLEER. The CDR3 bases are TGCGCCAGCAGCCAAGATGGGGTAGCGGGACCCACCGGGGAGCTGTTTTTT. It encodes CASSQDGVAGPTGELFF.

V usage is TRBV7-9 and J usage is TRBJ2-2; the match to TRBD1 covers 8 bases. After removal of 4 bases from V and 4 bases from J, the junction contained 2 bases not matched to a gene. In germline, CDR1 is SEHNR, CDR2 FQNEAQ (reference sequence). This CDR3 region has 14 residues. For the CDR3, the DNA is TGTGCCAGCAGCTCAGACAGGGGCACCGGGGAGCTGTTTTTT. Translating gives CASSSDRGTGELFF.

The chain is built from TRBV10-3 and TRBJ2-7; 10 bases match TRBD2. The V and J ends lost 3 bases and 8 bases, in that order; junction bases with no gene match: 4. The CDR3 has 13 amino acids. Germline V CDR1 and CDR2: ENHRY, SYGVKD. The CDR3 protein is CAISEGSGGKQYF. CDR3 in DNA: TGTGCCATCAGTGAAGGTAGCGGGGGGAAGCAGTACTTC.

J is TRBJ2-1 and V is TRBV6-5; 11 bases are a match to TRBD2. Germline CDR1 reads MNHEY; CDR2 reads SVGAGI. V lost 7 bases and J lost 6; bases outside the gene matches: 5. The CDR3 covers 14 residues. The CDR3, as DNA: TGTGCCAGCAAAACTAGCGGGAGTTTCAATGAGCAGTTCTTC. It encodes CASKTSGSFNEQFF.

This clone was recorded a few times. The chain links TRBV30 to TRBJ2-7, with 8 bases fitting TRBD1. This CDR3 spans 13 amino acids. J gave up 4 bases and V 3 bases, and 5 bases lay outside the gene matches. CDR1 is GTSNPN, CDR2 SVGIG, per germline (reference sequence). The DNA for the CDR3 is TGTGCCTGGAGGCAAGGACAGGGATACGAGCAGTACTTC. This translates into CAWRQGQGYEQYF.

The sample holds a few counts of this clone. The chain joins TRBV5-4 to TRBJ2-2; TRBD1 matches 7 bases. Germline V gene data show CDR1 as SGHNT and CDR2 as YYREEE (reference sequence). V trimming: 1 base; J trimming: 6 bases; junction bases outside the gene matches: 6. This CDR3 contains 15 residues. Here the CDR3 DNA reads TGTGCCAGCAGCTTGAATAGGCAGGGGGCCGGGGAGCTGTTTTTT. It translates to CASSLNRQGAGELFF.

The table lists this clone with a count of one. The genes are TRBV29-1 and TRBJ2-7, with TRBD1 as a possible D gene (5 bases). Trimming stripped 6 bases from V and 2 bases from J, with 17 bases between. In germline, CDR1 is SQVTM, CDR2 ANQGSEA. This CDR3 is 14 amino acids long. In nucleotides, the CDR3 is TGCAGCGTGGGGCCCAAACAGGACCCCTACGAGCAGTACTTC. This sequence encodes CSVGPKQDPYEQYF.

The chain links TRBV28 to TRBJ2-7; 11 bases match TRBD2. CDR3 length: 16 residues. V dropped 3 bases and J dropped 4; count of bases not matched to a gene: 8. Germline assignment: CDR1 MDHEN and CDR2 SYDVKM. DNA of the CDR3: TGTGCCAGCAGTTTGGGTAGCGGGAGGGCCCCGTACGAGCAGTACTTC. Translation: CASSLGSGRAPYEQYF. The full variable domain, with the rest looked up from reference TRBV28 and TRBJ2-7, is DVKVTQSSRYLVKRTGEKVFLECVQDMDHENMFWYRQDPGLGLRLIYFSYDVKMKEKGDIPEGYSVSREKKERFSLILESASTNQTSMYLCASSLGSGRAPYEQYFGPGTRLTVT.

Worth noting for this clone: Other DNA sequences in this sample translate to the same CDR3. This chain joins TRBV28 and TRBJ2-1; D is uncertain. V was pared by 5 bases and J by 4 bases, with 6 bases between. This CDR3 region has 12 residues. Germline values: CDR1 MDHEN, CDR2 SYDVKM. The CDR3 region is CASSPVYNEQFF. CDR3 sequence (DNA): TGTGCCAGCAGTCCCGTATACAATGAGCAGTTCTTC.

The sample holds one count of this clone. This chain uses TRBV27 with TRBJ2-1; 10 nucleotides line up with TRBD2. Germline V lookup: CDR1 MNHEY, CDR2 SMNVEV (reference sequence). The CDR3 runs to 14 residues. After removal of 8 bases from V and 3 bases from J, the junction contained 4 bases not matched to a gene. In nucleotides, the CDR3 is TGTGCCAGCCGGACTAGCGGAATCTACAATGAGCAGTTCTTC. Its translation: CASRTSGIYNEQFF.

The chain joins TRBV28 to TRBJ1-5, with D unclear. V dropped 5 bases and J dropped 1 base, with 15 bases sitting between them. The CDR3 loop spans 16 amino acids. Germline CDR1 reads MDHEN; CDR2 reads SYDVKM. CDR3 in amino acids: CASSPPSAYSNQPQHF. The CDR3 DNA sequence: TGTGCCAGCAGTCCCCCCTCCGCCTACAGCAATCAGCCCCAGCATTTT.

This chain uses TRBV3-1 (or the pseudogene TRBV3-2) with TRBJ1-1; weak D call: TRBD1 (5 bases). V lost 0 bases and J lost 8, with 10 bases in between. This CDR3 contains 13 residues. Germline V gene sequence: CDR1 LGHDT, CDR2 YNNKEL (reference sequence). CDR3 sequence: CASSQEPQGEAFF. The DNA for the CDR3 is TGTGCCAGCAGCCAAGAGCCCCAGGGAGAAGCTTTCTTT.

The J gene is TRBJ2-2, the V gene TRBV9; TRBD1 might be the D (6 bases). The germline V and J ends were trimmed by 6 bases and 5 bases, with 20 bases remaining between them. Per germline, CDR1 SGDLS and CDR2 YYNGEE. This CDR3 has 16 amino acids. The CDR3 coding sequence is TGTGCCAGCACCTCCGGGACATACGAACGGACCGGGGAGCTGTTTTTT. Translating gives CASTSGTYERTGELFF. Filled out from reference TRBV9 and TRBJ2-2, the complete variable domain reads DSGVTQTPKHLITATGQRVTLRCSPRSGDLSVYWYQQSLDQGLQFLIQYYNGEERAKGNILERFSAQQFPDLHSELNLSSLELGDSALYFCASTSGTYERTGELFFGEGSRLTVL.

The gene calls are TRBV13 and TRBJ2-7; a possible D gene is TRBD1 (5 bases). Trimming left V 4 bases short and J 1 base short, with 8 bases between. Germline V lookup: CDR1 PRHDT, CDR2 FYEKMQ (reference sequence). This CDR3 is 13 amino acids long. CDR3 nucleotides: TGTGCCAGCAGCTCGAGACAGTCCTACGAGCAGTACTTC. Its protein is CASSSRQSYEQYF.

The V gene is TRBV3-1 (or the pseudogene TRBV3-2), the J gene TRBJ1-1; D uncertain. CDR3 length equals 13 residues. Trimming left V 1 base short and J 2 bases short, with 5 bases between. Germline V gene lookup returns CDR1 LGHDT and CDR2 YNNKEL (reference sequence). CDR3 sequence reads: CASSQVVNTEAFF. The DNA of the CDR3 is TGTGCCAGCAGCCAAGTAGTAAACACTGAAGCTTTCTTT.

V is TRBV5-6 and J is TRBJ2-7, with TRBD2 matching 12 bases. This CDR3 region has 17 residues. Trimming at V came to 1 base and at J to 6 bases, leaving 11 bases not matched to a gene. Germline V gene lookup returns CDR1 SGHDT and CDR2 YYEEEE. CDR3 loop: CASSLWASGRAFLEQYF. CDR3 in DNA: TGTGCCAGCAGCTTGTGGGCTAGCGGGAGGGCCTTTCTCGAGCAGTACTTC.

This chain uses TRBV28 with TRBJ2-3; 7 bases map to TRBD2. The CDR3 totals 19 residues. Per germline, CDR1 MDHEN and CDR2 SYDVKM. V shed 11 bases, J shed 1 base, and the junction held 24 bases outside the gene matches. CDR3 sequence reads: CAGRRVWEYRGRGTDTQYF. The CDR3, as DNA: TGTGCCGGACGAAGAGTGTGGGAGTATCGGGGGAGGGGCACAGATACGCAGTATTTT. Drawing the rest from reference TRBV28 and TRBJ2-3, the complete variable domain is DVKVTQSSRYLVKRTGEKVFLECVQDMDHENMFWYRQDPGLGLRLIYFSYDVKMKEKGDIPEGYSVSREKKERFSLILESASTNQTSMYLCAGRRVWEYRGRGTDTQYFGPGTRLTVL.

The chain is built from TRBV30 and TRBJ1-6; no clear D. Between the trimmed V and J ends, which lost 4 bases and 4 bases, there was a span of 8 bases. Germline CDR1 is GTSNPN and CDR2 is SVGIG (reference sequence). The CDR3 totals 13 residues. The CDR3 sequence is CAWNEHYNSPLHF. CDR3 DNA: TGTGCCTGGAACGAGCATTATAATTCACCCCTCCACTTT.

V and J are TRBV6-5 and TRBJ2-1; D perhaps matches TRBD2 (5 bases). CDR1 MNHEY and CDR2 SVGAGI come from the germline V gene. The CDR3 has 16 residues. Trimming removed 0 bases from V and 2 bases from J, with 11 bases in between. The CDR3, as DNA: TGTGCCAGCAGTTACTCGGGCGGGCTGGCCTACAATGAGCAGTTCTTC. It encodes CASSYSGGLAYNEQFF.

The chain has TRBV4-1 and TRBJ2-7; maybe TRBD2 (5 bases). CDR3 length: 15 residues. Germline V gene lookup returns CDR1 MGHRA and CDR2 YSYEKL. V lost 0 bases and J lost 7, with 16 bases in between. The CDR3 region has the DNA TGCGCCAGCAGCCAAGATAAGGACGTACTAGGTGAGCAGTACTTC. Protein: CASSQDKDVLGEQYF.

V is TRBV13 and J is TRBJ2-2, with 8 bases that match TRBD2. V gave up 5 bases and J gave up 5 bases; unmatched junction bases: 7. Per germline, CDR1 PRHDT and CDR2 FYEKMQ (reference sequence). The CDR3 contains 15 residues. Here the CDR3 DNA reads TGTGCCAGCAGCCTCAGCGGGAGTGGGACCGGGGAGCTGTTTTTT. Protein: CASSLSGSGTGELFF. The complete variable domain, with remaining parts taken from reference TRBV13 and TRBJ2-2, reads AAGVIQSPRHLIKEKRETATLKCYPIPRHDTVYWYQQGPGQDPQFLISFYEKMQSDKGSIPDRFSAQQFSDYHSELNMSSLELGDSALYFCASSLSGSGTGELFFGEGSRLTVL.

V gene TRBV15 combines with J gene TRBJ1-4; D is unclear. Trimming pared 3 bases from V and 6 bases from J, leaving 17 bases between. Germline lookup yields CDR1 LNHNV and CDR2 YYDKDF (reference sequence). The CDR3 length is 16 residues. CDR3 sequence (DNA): TGTGCCACCAGCAGCCCAAGATTAGGAGGCTATGAAAAACTGTTTTTT. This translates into CATSSPRLGGYEKLFF.

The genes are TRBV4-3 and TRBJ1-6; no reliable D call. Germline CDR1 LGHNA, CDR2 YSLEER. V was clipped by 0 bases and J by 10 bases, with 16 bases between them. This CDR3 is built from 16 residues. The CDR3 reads CASSQDVKGGHSPLHF. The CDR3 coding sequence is TGCGCCAGCAGCCAAGATGTGAAAGGAGGTCACTCACCCCTCCACTTT.

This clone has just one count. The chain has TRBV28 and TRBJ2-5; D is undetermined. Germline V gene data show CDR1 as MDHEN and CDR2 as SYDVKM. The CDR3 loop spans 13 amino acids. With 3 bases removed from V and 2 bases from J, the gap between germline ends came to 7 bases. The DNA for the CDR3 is TGTGCCAGCAGTTTGATCAGACAAGAGACCCAGTACTTC. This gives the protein CASSLIRQETQYF.